These T cell receptor beta chains were read from a single sample in a study of T cell changes during pregnancy in multiple sclerosis. Some clones are missing from TCRdb's copy, which holds only in-frame ones; the method was immunoSEQ multiplex PCR. Here the sample spans about 87,000 clones, about 93% being singletons. This material consisted of peripheral blood, taken in the third trimester of pregnancy. The receptors here all came from a female donor in good health, enrolled as a control in a pregnancy study. The CDR3 runs from the conserved cysteine through the conserved F or W. A D gene is named only where the DNA matches it firmly. Some rows have no size entry. The others give once, few or many, or a class for an expanded clone.

V	size	D	J	CDR3	DNA
TRBV10-3	.	TRBD1	TRBJ1-1	CAISESYRGEAFF	TGTGCCATCAGTGAGTCCTACAGGGGTGAAGCTTTCTTT
TRBV6-1	.	.	TRBJ2-1	CASSEVSEGEGLGQFF	TGTGCCAGCAGTGAAGTCTCGGAGGGGGAGGGCCTTGGGCAGTTCTTC
TRBV27	.	TRBD1	TRBJ2-7	CASRDRSYEQYF	TGTGCCAGCCGGGACAGGTCCTACGAGCAGTACTTC
TRBV10-3	.	TRBD1	TRBJ2-2	CAISEGQGFTGELFF	TGTGCCATCAGTGAGGGACAGGGATTCACCGGGGAGCTGTTTTTT
TRBV5-4	.	.	TRBJ2-3	CASSLTSTDTQYF	TGTGCCAGCAGCTTGACTAGCACAGATACGCAGTATTTT
TRBV2	.	.	TRBJ2-1	CASSVQRISYNEQFF	TGTGCCAGCAGTGTTCAGCGGATCTCCTACAATGAGCAGTTCTTC
TRBV15	once	.	TRBJ2-3	CATSRGLQAGKYTDTQYF	TGTGCCACCAGCAGAGGCCTTCAGGCAGGGAAGTACACAGATACGCAGTATTTT
TRBV7-2	.	TRBD2	TRBJ2-3	CASSWGLAPGGTDTQYF	TGTGCCAGCAGCTGGGGACTAGCTCCCGGTGGCACAGATACGCAGTATTTT
TRBV19	.	TRBD1	TRBJ1-5	CASGTGRLENQPQHF	TGTGCCAGTGGGACAGGCCGCCTTGAGAACCAGCCCCAGCATTTT
TRBV15	.	.	TRBJ2-3	CATSLDGGRGDTQYF	TGTGCCACCAGCCTAGATGGCGGTAGGGGAGATACGCAGTATTTT
TRBV5-1	once	TRBD1	TRBJ2-7	CASTDLDRPGEQYF	TGCGCCAGCACCGACCTGGACAGGCCTGGGGAGCAGTACTTC
TRBV20-1	.	.	TRBJ2-1	CSVYRYNEQFF	TGCAGTGTCTACAGGTACAATGAGCAGTTCTTC
TRBV27	.	.	TRBJ2-1	CASSASDYSYNEQFF	TGTGCCAGCAGTGCTTCCGACTATTCATACAATGAGCAGTTCTTC
TRBV5-4	.	.	TRBJ1-1	CASSRTVNTEAFF	TGTGCCAGCAGCCGGACAGTGAACACTGAAGCTTTCTTT
TRBV6-5	once	TRBD1	TRBJ2-1	CASSAGTGVLNEQFF	TGTGCCAGCAGTGCCGGGACAGGGGTGTTAAATGAGCAGTTCTTC
TRBV28	.	TRBD2	TRBJ2-1	CASSRGLAGVVEQFF	TGTGCCAGCAGCCGAGGACTAGCGGGAGTGGTAGAGCAGTTCTTC
TRBV19	.	.	TRBJ1-5	CASSIRDTNQPQHF	TGTGCCAGTAGTATCCGGGACACAAATCAGCCCCAGCATTTT